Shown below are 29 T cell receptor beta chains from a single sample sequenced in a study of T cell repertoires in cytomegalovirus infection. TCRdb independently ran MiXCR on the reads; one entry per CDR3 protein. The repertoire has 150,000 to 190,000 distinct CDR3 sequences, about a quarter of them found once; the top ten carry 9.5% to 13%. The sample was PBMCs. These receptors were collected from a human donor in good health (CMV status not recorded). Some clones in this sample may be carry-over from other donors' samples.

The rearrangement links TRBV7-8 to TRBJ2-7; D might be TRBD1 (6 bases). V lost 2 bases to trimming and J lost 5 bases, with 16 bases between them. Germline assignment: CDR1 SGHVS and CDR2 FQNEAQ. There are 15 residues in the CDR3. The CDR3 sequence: CASSLWSQGSNEQYF. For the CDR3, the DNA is TGTGCCAGCAGCTTATGGTCACAGGGAAGTAACGAGCAGTACTTC. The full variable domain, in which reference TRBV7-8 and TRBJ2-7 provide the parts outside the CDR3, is GAGVSQSPRYKVAKRGQDVALRCDPISGHVSLFWYQQALGQGPEFLTYFQNEAQLDKSGLPSDRFFAERPEGSVSTLKIQRTQQEDSAVYLCASSLWSQGSNEQYFGPGTRLTVT.

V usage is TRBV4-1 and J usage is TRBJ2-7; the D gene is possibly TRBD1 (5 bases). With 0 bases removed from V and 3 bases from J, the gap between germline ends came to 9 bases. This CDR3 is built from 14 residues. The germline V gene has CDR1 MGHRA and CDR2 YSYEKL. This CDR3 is CASSQDRVGYEQYF. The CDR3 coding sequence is TGCGCCAGCAGCCAAGACAGGGTGGGCTACGAGCAGTACTTC.

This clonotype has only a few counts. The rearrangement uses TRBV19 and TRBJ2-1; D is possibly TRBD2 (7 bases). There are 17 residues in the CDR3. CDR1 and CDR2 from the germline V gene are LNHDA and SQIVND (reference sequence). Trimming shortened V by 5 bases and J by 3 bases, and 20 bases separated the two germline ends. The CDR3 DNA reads TGTGCCAGTAGTGCCTTATGGGGGGGGCGCCTCTACAATGAGCAGTTCTTC. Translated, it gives CASSALWGGRLYNEQFF.

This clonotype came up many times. In DNA, the CDR3 is TGTGCCAGCGGGGGGGTCAATCAGCCCCAGCATTTT. Translated, it gives CASGGVNQPQHF. This chain joins TRBV7-2 and TRBJ1-5, with TRBD1 as a possible D gene (5 bases). The germline V and J ends were trimmed by 8 bases and 3 bases, with 8 bases remaining between them. This CDR3 spans 12 amino acids. The germline V gene has CDR1 SGHTA and CDR2 FQGNSA.

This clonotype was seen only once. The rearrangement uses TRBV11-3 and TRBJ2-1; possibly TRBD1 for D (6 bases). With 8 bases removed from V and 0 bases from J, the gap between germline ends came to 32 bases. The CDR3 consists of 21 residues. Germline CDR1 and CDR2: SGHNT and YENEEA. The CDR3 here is CASFLGFWVMTGHVSYNEQFF. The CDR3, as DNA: TGTGCCAGCTTTCTGGGATTTTGGGTCATGACGGGACACGTCTCCTACAATGAGCAGTTCTTC.

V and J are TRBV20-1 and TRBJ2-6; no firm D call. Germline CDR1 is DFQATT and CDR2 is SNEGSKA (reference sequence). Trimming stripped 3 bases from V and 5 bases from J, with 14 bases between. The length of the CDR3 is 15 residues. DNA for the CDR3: TGCAGTGCTAGTGGCTCGGATTTCAGGGCCAACGTCCTGACTTTC. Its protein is CSASGSDFRANVLTF.

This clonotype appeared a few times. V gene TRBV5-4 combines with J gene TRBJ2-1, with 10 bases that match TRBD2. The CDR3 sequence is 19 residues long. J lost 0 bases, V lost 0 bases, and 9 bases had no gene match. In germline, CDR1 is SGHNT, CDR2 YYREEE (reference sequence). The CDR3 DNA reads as TGTGCCAGCAGCTTGGAATGGCTAGCGGGGGTGAGCTCCTACAATGAGCAGTTCTTC. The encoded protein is CASSLEWLAGVSSYNEQFF.

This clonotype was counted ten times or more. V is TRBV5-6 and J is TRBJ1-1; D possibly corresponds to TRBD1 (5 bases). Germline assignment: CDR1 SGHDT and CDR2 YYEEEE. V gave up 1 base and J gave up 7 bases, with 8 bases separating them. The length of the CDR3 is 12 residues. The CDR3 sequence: CASSLSDNEAFF. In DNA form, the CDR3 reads TGTGCCAGCAGCTTGTCGGACAATGAAGCTTTCTTT.

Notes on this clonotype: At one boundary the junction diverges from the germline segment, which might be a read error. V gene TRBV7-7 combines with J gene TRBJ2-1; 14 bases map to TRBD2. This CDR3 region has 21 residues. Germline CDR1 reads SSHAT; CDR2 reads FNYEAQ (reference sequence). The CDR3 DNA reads TGTGCTAGCAGCCCGGGACTAGCGGGAGAAATCCCTACCCTGGGGCCCAATGAGCAGTTCTTC. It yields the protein CASSPGLAGEIPTLGPNEQFF.

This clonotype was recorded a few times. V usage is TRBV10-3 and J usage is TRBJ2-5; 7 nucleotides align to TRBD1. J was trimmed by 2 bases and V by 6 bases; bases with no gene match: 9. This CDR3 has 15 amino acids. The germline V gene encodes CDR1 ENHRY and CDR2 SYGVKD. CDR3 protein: CAISALDRAQETQYF. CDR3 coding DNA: TGTGCCATCAGCGCCCTCGACAGGGCTCAAGAGACCCAGTACTTC.

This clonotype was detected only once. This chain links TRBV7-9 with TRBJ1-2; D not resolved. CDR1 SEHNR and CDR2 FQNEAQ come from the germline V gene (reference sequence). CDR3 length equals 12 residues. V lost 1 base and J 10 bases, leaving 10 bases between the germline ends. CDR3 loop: CASSLGEGYYTF. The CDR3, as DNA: TGTGCCAGCAGCTTAGGAGAGGGCTACTACACCTTC.

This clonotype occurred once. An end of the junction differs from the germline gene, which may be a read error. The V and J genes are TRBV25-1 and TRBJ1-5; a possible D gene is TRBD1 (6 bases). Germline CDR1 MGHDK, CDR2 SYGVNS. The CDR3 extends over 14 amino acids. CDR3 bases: TGTGCCAGCAGCCCGACGGGGGCTGATCAGCCCCAGAATTTT. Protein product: CASSPTGADQPQNF. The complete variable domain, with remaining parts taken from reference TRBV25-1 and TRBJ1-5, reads EADIYQTPRYLVIGTGKKITLECSQTMGHDKMYWYQQDPGMELHLIHYSYGVNSTEKGDLSSESTVSRIRTEHFPLTLESARPSHTSQYLCASSPTGADQPQNFGDGTRLSIL.

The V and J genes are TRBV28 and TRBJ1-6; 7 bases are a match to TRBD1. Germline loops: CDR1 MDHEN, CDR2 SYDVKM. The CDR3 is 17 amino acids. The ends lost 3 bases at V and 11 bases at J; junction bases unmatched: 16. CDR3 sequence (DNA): TGTGCCAGCAGTTTTTTCTTGTGGGACAGAGAAGAGGCACCCCTCCACTTT. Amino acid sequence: CASSFFLWDREEAPLHF.

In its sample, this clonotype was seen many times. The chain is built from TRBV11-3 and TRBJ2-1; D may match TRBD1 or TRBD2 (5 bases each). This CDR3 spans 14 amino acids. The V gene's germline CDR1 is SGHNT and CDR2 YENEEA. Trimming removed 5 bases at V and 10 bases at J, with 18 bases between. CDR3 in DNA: TGTGCCAGCAGCCTACGGGACGGGGAGAGGGAGCAGTTCTTC. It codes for CASSLRDGEREQFF.

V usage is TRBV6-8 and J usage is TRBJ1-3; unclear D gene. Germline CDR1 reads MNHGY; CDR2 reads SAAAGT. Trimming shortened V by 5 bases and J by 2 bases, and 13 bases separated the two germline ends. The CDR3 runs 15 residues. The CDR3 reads CASSADRYPGNTIYF. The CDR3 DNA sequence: TGTGCCAGCAGTGCGGACCGATATCCTGGAAACACCATATATTTT.

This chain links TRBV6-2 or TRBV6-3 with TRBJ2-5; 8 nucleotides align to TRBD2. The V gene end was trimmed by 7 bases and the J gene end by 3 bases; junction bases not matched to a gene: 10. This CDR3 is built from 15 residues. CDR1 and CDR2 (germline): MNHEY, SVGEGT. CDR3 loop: CASTPVGLAEETQYF. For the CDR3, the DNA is TGTGCCAGCACCCCTGTAGGACTAGCCGAAGAGACCCAGTACTTC.

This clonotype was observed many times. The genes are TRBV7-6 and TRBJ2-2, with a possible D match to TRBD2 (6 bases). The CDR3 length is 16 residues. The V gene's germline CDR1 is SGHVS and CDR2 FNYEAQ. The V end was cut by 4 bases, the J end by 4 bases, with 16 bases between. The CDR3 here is CASSSIGSGRTGELFF. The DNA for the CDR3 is TGTGCCAGCAGCTCGATCGGGAGTGGACGCACCGGGGAGCTGTTTTTT.

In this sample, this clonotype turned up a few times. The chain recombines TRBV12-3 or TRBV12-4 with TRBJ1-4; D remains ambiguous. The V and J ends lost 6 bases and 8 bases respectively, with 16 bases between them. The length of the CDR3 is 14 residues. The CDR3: CASSVNARVEKLFF. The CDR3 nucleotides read TGTGCCAGCAGCGTTAATGCCCGAGTCGAAAAACTGTTTTTT.

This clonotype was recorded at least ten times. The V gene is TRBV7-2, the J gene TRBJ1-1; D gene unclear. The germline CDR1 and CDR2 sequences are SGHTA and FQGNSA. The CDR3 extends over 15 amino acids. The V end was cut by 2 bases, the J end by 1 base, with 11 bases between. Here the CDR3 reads CASSLIRMRNTEAFF. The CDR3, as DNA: TGTGCCAGCAGCTTAATCCGGATGAGGAACACTGAAGCTTTCTTT. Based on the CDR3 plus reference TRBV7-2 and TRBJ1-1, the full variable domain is GAGVSQSPSNKVTEKGKDVELRCDPISGHTALYWYRQSLGQGLEFLIYFQGNSAPDKSGLPSDRFSAERTGGSVSTLTIQRTQQEDSAVYLCASSLIRMRNTEAFFGQGTRLTVV.

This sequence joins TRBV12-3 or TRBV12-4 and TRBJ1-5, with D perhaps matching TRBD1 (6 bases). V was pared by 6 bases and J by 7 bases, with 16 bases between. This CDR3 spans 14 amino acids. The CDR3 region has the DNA TGTGCCAGCAGATCGACAGGAGGTGCACAGCCCCAGCATTTT. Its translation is CASRSTGGAQPQHF.

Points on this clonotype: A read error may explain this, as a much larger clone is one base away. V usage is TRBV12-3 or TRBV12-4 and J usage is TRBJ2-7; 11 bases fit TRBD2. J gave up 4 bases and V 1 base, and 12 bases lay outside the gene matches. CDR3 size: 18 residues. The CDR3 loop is CASSLDAVAGGLSYEQYF. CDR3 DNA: TGTGCCAGCAGTTTAGATGCCGTAGCGGGAGGGCTTTCTTACGAGCAGTACTTC.

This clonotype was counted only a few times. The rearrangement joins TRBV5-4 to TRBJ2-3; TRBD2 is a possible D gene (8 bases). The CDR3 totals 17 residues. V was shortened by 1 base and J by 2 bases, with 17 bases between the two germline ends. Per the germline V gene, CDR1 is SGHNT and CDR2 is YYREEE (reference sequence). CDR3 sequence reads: CASSLRGGGTATDTQYF. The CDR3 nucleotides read TGTGCCAGCAGCTTGAGAGGCGGGGGGACAGCCACAGATACGCAGTATTTT.

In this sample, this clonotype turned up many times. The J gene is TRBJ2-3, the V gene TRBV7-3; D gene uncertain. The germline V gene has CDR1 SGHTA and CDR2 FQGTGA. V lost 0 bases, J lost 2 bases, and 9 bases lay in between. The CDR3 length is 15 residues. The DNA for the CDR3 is TGTGCCAGCAGCTTAACGAACTTCTACACAGATACGCAGTATTTT. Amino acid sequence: CASSLTNFYTDTQYF.

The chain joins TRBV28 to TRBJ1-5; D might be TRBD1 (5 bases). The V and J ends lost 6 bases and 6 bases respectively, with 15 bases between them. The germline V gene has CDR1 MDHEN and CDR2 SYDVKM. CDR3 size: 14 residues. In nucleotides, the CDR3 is TGTGCCAGCAGGTGGGGCCAGGGAGGTCAGCCCCAGCATTTT. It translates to CASRWGQGGQPQHF.

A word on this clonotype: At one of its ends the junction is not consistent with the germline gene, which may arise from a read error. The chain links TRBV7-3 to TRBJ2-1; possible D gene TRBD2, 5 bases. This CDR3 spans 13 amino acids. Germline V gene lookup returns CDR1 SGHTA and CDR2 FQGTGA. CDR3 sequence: CANSLTPGNEQFF. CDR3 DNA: TGTGCCAACAGCTTAACTCCGGGGAATGAGCAGTTCTTC.

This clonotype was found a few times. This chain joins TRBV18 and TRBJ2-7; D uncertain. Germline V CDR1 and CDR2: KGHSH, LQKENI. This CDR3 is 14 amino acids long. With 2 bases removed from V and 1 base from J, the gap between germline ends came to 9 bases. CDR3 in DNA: TGTGCCAGCTCACCAAAGACTGATTCCTACGAGCAGTACTTC. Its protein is CASSPKTDSYEQYF.

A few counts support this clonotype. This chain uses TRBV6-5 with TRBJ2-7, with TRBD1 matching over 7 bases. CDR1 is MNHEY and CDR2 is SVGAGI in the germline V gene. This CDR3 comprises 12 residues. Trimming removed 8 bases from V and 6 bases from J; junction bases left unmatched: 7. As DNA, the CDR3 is TGTGCCAGCGCGCGGAACAGGGGCGAGCAGTACTTC. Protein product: CASARNRGEQYF.

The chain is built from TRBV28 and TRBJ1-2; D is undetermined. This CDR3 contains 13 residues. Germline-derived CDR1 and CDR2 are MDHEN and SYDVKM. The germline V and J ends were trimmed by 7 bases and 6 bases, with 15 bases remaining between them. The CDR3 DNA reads TGTGCCAGCACCTTAGGTAGTCCGGATGGCTACACCTTC. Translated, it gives CASTLGSPDGYTF.

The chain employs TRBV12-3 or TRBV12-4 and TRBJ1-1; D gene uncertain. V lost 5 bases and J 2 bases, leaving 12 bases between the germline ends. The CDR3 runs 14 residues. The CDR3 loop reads CASSLQSFNTEAFF. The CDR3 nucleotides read TGTGCCAGCAGTCTACAGTCGTTTAACACTGAAGCTTTCTTT.